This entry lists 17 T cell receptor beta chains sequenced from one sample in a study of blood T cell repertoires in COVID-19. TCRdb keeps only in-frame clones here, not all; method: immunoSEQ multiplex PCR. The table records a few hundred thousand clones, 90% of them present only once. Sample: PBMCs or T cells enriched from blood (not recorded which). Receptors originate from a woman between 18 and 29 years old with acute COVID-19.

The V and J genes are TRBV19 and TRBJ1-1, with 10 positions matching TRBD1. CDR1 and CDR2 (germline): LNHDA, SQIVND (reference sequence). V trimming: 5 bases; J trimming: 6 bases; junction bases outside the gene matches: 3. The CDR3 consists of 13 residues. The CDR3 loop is CASSFGTGAEAFF. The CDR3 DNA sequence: TGTGCCAGTAGTTTCGGGACAGGGGCTGAAGCTTTCTTT. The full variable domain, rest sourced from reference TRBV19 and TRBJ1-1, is DGGITQSPKYLFRKEGQNVTLSCEQNLNHDAMYWYRQDPGQGLRLIYYSQIVNDFQKGDIAEGYSVSREKKESFPLTVTSAQKNPTAFYLCASSFGTGAEAFFGQGTRLTVV.

CDR3 sequence reads: CASSSNFLAGANTGELFF. The CDR3 DNA reads as TGTGCCAGCAGCTCTAATTTTCTAGCGGGTGCGAACACCGGGGAGCTGTTTTTT. This chain joins TRBV7-9 and TRBJ2-2, with TRBD2 identical over 8 bases. The CDR3 consists of 18 residues. The V segment lost 4 bases and the J segment 0 bases; nucleotides outside the gene matches: 10. CDR1 SEHNR and CDR2 FQNEAQ come from the germline V gene (reference sequence).

The CDR3 DNA sequence: TGTGCCAGCAATCTAGCGGAAAAAGAGACCCAGTACTTC. It codes for CASNLAEKETQYF. J is TRBJ2-5 and V is TRBV6-5; 7 nucleotides agree with TRBD2. The J segment lost 3 bases and the V segment lost 7 bases, leaving 5 bases of the junction unmatched. Per germline, CDR1 MNHEY and CDR2 SVGAGI. The CDR3 sequence is 13 residues long.

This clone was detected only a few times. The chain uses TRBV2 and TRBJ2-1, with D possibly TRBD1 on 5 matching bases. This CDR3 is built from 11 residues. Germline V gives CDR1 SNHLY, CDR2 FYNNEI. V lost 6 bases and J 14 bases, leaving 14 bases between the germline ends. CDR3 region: CASSGDSVKFF. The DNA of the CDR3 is TGTGCCAGCAGCGGAGACAGCGTTAAGTTCTTC.

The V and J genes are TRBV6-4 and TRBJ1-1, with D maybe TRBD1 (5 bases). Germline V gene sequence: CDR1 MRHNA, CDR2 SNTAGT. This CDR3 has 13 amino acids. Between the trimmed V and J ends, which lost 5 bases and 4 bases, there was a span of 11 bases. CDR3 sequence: CASSTDRSTEAFF. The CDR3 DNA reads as TGTGCCAGCAGTACCGACAGAAGCACTGAAGCTTTCTTT.

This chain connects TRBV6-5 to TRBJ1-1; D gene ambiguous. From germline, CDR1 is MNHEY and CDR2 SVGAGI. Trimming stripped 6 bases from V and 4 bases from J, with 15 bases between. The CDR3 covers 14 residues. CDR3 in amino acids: CASRTSLEGTEAFF. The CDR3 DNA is TGTGCCAGCAGGACGAGTCTTGAGGGCACTGAAGCTTTCTTT.

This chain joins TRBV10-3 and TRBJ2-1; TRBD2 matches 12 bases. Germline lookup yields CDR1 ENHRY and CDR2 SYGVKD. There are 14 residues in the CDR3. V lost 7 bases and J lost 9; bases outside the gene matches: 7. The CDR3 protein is CAINRLAGEGEQFF. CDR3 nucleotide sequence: TGTGCCATCAATCGACTAGCGGGAGAAGGTGAGCAGTTCTTC.

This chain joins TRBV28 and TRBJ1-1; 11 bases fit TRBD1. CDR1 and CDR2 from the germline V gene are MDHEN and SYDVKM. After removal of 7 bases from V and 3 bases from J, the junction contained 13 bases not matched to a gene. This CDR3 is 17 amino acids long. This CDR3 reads CASNPSGQGVGDTEAFF. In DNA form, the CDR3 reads TGTGCCAGCAACCCTTCGGGACAGGGGGTGGGAGACACTGAAGCTTTCTTT. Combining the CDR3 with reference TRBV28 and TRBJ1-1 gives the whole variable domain DVKVTQSSRYLVKRTGEKVFLECVQDMDHENMFWYRQDPGLGLRLIYFSYDVKMKEKGDIPEGYSVSREKKERFSLILESASTNQTSMYLCASNPSGQGVGDTEAFFGQGTRLTVV.

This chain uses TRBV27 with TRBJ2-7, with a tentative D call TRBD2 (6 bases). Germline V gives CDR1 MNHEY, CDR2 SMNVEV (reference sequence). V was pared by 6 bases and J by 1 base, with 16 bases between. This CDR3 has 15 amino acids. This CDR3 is CASSLRGSGSYEQYF. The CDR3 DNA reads TGTGCCAGCAGCCTTCGGGGTAGCGGATCCTACGAGCAGTACTTC.

The CDR3 DNA sequence: TGCGCCAGCAGCAAACAGGGGGTCGTGAACACTGAAGCTTTCTTT. The encoded protein is CASSKQGVVNTEAFF. The chain couples TRBV5-1 to TRBJ1-1, with 8 bases aligning to TRBD1. This CDR3 is built from 15 residues. CDR1 SGHRS and CDR2 YFSETQ come from the germline V gene. J gave up 0 bases and V 4 bases, and 5 bases lay outside the gene matches.

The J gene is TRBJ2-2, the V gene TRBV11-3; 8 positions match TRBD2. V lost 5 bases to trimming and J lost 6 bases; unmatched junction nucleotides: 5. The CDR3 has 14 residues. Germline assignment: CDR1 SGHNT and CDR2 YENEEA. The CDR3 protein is CASSRAGEPGELFF. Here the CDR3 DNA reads TGTGCCAGCAGCCGAGCGGGAGAACCCGGGGAGCTGTTTTTT.

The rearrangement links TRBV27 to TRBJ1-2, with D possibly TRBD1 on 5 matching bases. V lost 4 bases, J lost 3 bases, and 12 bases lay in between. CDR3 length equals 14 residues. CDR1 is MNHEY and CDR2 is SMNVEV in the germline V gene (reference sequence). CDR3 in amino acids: CASSSGRADYGYTF. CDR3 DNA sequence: TGTGCCAGCAGTTCAGGCAGGGCTGACTATGGCTACACCTTC.

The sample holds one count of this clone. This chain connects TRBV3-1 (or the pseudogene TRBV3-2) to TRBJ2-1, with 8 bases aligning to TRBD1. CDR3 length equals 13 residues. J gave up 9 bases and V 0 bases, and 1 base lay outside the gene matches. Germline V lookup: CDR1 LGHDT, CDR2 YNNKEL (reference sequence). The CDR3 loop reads CASSQDDRGEQFF. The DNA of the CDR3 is TGTGCCAGCAGCCAAGACGACAGGGGTGAGCAGTTCTTC.

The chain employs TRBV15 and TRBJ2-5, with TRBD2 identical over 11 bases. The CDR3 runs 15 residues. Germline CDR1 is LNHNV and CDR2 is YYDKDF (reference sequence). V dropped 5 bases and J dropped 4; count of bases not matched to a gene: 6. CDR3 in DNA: TGTGCCACCAGCTCCGGACTAGCGGGTGGAGAGACCCAGTACTTC. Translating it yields CATSSGLAGGETQYF.

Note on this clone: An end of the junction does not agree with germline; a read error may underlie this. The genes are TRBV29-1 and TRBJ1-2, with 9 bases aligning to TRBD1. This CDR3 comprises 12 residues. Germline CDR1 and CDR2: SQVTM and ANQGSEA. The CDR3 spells CSVTPGQGSLHF. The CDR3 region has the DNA TGCAGCGTCACACCGGGACAGGGTTCCTTACACTTC.

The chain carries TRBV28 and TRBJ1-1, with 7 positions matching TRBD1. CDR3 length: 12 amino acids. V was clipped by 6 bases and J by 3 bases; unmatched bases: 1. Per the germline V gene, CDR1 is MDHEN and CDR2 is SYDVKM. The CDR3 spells CASRTGDTEAFF. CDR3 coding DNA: TGTGCCAGCAGAACAGGGGACACTGAAGCTTTCTTT.

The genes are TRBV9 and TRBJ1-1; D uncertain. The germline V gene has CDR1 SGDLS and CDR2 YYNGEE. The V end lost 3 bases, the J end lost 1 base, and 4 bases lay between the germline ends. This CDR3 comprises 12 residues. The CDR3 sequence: CASSGANTEAFF. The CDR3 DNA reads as TGTGCCAGCAGCGGGGCGAACACTGAAGCTTTCTTT.